This entry lists 23 T cell receptor beta chains sequenced from one sample in a study of blood T cell repertoires in COVID-19. This table comes from immunoSEQ multiplex PCR, and its TCRdb copy is limited to in-frame clones, with some not included. The table lists around 70,000 clones, 80% to 90% of them singletons. The specimen sequenced was peripheral blood. These receptors all stem from a man aged 60 to 69 with acute or convalescent COVID-19.

The chain couples TRBV12-1 to TRBJ2-1; no DNA check was done on the table's D call, TRBD2. TRBV12-1 is a pseudogene. The length of the CDR3 is 17 residues. In DNA, the CDR3 is TGTGCCAGCAGCTCCACCCTAAAGCGGTTCCCCCACAATGAGCAGTTCTTC. It is translated as CASSSTLKRFPHNEQFF.

Details on this clone: Other DNA sequences within the sample encode an identical CDR3. Written as DNA, the CDR3 is TGTGCCAGCAGCCCCGGGACAGGAACCTCTGGAAACACCATATATTTT. Amino acids: CASSPGTGTSGNTIYF. The chain employs TRBV7-9 and TRBJ1-3, with TRBD1 matching 8 bases. V lost 5 bases, J lost 0 bases, and 6 bases stayed unmatched. This CDR3 region has 16 residues. CDR1 and CDR2 (germline): SEHNR, FQNEAQ (reference sequence).

The rearrangement joins TRBV5-6 to TRBJ2-7; 8 bases map to TRBD1. The CDR3 runs to 15 residues. The V gene end was trimmed by 0 bases and the J gene end by 3 bases; junction bases not matched to a gene: 5. In germline, CDR1 is SGHDT, CDR2 YYEEEE. CDR3 coding DNA: TGTGCCAGCAGCTTGGTTCAGGGGGCGGTCTACGAGCAGTACTTC. Protein sequence: CASSLVQGAVYEQYF.

The CDR3: CASSYRGTGGNQPQHF. CDR3 DNA sequence: TGTGCCAGCAGTTACAGGGGAACAGGGGGCAATCAGCCCCAGCATTTT. V is TRBV6-6 and J is TRBJ1-5; 7 bases match TRBD1. Trimming at V came to 2 bases and at J to 2 bases, leaving 6 bases not matched to a gene. This CDR3 comprises 16 residues. The germline gives CDR1 MNHNY, CDR2 SVGAGI (reference sequence).

The rearrangement joins TRBV12-5 to TRBJ2-3, with D tentatively TRBD1 (6 bases). Germline CDR1 LGHNT, CDR2 FRNRAP. This CDR3 is built from 17 residues. Between the trimmed V and J ends, which lost 5 bases and 3 bases, there was a span of 21 bases. In DNA, the CDR3 is TGTGCTAGTGGTCTACCTACAGGGCCCAAAACTACAGATACGCAGTATTTT. Its translation is CASGLPTGPKTTDTQYF. The entire variable domain, with the rest obtained from reference TRBV12-5 and TRBJ2-3, is as follows: DARVTQTPRHKVTEMGQEVTMRCQPILGHNTVFWYRQTMMQGLELLAYFRNRAPLDDSGMPKDRFSAEMPDATLATLKIQPSEPRDSAVYFCASGLPTGPKTTDTQYFGPGTRLTVL.

The chain employs TRBV18 and TRBJ1-5, with a weak D call TRBD1 (5 bases). This CDR3 has 16 residues. Germline V gives CDR1 KGHSH, CDR2 LQKENI. Trimming cost V 3 bases and J 2 bases, with 14 bases left between them. CDR3 residues: CASSPRDSGRNQPQHF. CDR3 nucleotide sequence: TGTGCCAGCTCACCGCGGGACTCCGGACGCAATCAGCCCCAGCATTTT.

The sample holds a few counts of this clone. The V gene is TRBV6-5, the J gene TRBJ1-2; D remains ambiguous. The germline gives CDR1 MNHEY, CDR2 SVGAGI. The CDR3 is 11 residues long. Trimming took 5 bases from V and 8 from J, leaving 9 bases between them. The CDR3 reads CASSPSFGYTF. The CDR3 DNA sequence: TGTGCCAGCAGTCCGAGTTTCGGCTACACCTTC.

The chain combines TRBV6-1 with TRBJ2-3; D not resolved. The CDR3 extends over 16 amino acids. The germline V and J ends were trimmed by 0 bases and 1 base, with 11 bases remaining between them. Germline assignment: CDR1 MNHNS and CDR2 SASEGT. The CDR3 spells CASSEAVGYGTDTQYF. In nucleotides, the CDR3 is TGTGCCAGCAGTGAAGCGGTCGGGTATGGCACAGATACGCAGTATTTT.

The chain recombines TRBV27 with TRBJ1-5, with TRBD1 matching 7 bases. With V trimmed by 6 bases and J by 3 bases, 5 bases remained unmatched. CDR1 and CDR2 (germline): MNHEY, SMNVEV (reference sequence). The CDR3 spans 14 residues. CDR3 DNA: TGTGCCAGCAGCTCTCAGGGGGACAATCAGCCCCAGCATTTT. As protein: CASSSQGDNQPQHF.

The rearrangement uses TRBV5-1 and TRBJ1-4; 10 positions match TRBD1. This CDR3 has 14 residues. J lost 6 bases, V lost 4 bases, and 3 bases had no gene match. Per germline, CDR1 SGHRS and CDR2 YFSETQ. CDR3: CASSPGTGDEKLFF. CDR3 in DNA: TGCGCCAGCAGCCCCGGGACAGGGGATGAAAAACTGTTTTTT.

This clone was seen a single time. This sequence joins TRBV11-3 and TRBJ2-4, with 15 bases matching TRBD2. The CDR3 length is 16 residues. Germline lookup yields CDR1 SGHNT and CDR2 YENEEA. The trim removed 5 bases at V and 10 bases at J, leaving 9 bases unmatched. CDR3 bases: TGTGCCAGCAGCCTGGGACTAGCGGGAGGTGCGGAGATTCAGTACTTC. This translates into CASSLGLAGGAEIQYF. The full variable domain, its missing parts supplied by reference TRBV11-3 and TRBJ2-4, is EAGVVQSPRYKIIEKKQPVAFWCNPISGHNTLYWYLQNLGQGPELLIRYENEEAVDDSQLPKDRFSAERLKGVDSTLKIQPAELGDSAVYLCASSLGLAGGAEIQYFGAGTRLSVL.

The chain carries TRBV6-2 or TRBV6-3 and TRBJ2-5; TRBD2 matches 12 bases. The V gene end was trimmed by 3 bases and the J gene end by 2 bases; junction bases not matched to a gene: 7. The CDR3 spans 17 residues. Germline V gene lookup returns CDR1 MNHEY and CDR2 SVGEGT. CDR3 nucleotide sequence: TGTGCCAGCAGTTATGCTAGCGGGGGGGGACAACAAGAGACCCAGTACTTC. It translates to CASSYASGGGQQETQYF.

The chain uses TRBV3-1 (or the pseudogene TRBV3-2) and TRBJ1-3; D gene ambiguous. There are 16 residues in the CDR3. V shed 5 bases and J shed 0 bases, with 14 bases lying between them. Germline CDR1 and CDR2: LGHDT and YNNKEL (reference sequence). The chain's CDR3 is CASSIFPGASGNTIYF. CDR3 sequence (DNA): TGTGCCAGCAGCATTTTTCCGGGAGCCTCTGGAAACACCATATATTTT.

The chain uses TRBV9 and TRBJ2-2; 10 bases line up with TRBD2. Germline V gene data show CDR1 as SGDLS and CDR2 as YYNGEE. V was clipped by 4 bases and J by 6 bases; unmatched bases: 6. The CDR3 loop spans 15 amino acids. DNA for the CDR3: TGTGCCAGCAGCCCAGGGACTAGCGCGGCCGGGGAGCTGTTTTTT. It specifies CASSPGTSAAGELFF.

In this sample, this clone turned up once. This chain connects TRBV4-1 to TRBJ1-4; 9 positions agree with TRBD1. The CDR3 sequence is 15 residues long. The germline V gene has CDR1 MGHRA and CDR2 YSYEKL. V lost 2 bases and J lost 8; bases outside the gene matches: 6. The CDR3 sequence is CASSQTGTGREKLFF. The DNA for the CDR3 is TGCGCCAGCAGCCAAACCGGGACAGGGCGAGAAAAACTGTTTTTT.

The chain carries TRBV7-8 and TRBJ2-5; 7 bases match TRBD2. With 0 bases clipped from V and 3 bases from J, the junction kept 10 bases outside the gene matches. Germline lookup yields CDR1 SGHVS and CDR2 FQNEAQ. The CDR3 length is 17 residues. Written as DNA, the CDR3 is TGTGCCAGCAGCTTAGCACGTGGACCCCGGGGGGAAGAGACCCAGTACTTC. This codes for CASSLARGPRGEETQYF.

The V call is TRBV30, the J call TRBJ1-1; TRBD1 aligns across 7 bases. Germline V gene sequence: CDR1 GTSNPN, CDR2 SVGIG (reference sequence). Germline trimming cut 4 bases from V and 6 bases from J; bases unmatched to any gene: 8. The CDR3 has 13 amino acids. The CDR3 bases are TGTGCCTGGACTGATACAGGGGACTCTGAAGCTTTCTTT. Encoded protein: CAWTDTGDSEAFF.

Of note for this clone: At the DNA level, this CDR3 is encoded by other sequences in the same sample as well. The rearrangement uses TRBV2 and TRBJ2-7; D is possibly TRBD1 (6 bases). Germline CDR1 is SNHLY and CDR2 is FYNNEI. Trimming pared 6 bases from V and 3 bases from J, leaving 9 bases between. The CDR3 sequence is 12 residues long. The CDR3 region has the DNA TGTGCCAGCAGAGACAGGAGCTACGAGCAGTACTTC. It specifies CASRDRSYEQYF. Full variable domain (rest looked up from reference TRBV2 and TRBJ2-7): EPEVTQTPSHQVTQMGQEVILRCVPISNHLYFYWYRQILGQKVEFLVSFYNNEISEKSEIFDDQFSVERPDGSNFTLKIRSTKLEDSAMYFCASRDRSYEQYFGPGTRLTVT.

The chain employs TRBV6-1 and TRBJ1-2; D might be TRBD1 (5 bases). The CDR3 runs 15 residues. Germline V gives CDR1 MNHNS, CDR2 SASEGT. V lost 3 bases and J 2 bases, leaving 13 bases between the germline ends. The DNA of the CDR3 is TGTGCCAGCAGTGATCACGGACGGACAAACTATGGCTACACCTTC. This sequence encodes CASSDHGRTNYGYTF.

V gene TRBV19 combines with J gene TRBJ1-5, with 11 positions matching TRBD1. This CDR3 is 19 amino acids long. Per the germline V gene, CDR1 is LNHDA and CDR2 is SQIVND (reference sequence). Trimming cost V 4 bases and J 1 base; bases outside gene matches: 12. The CDR3 spells CASSTHRTGGVGSNQPQHF. In DNA, the CDR3 is TGTGCCAGTAGTACCCATCGGACAGGGGGCGTTGGCAGCAATCAGCCCCAGCATTTT. The whole variable domain, remainder taken from reference TRBV19 and TRBJ1-5, is DGGITQSPKYLFRKEGQNVTLSCEQNLNHDAMYWYRQDPGQGLRLIYYSQIVNDFQKGDIAEGYSVSREKKESFPLTVTSAQKNPTAFYLCASSTHRTGGVGSNQPQHFGDGTRLSIL.

V usage is TRBV2 and J usage is TRBJ1-4, with TRBD1 as a possible D gene (5 bases). The CDR3 spans 16 residues. Germline CDR1 is SNHLY and CDR2 is FYNNEI. V was cut by 5 bases and J by 7 bases, with 20 bases left in between. The CDR3 DNA follows: TGTGCCAGCAGTTCCCCCTGGGGGGGGGAGGGTGAAAAACTGTTTTTT. The encoded protein is CASSSPWGGEGEKLFF.

The chain couples TRBV18 to TRBJ2-7; 7 nucleotides match TRBD2. Trimming took 5 bases from V and 2 from J; bases not matched to a gene: 3. Looked up from germline, CDR1 is KGHSH and CDR2 is LQKENI. The CDR3 spans 13 residues. The CDR3 DNA reads TGTGCCAGCTCAAATGGGGGGGCCTACGAGCAGTACTTC. Translated: CASSNGGAYEQYF.

The rearrangement links TRBV6-5 to TRBJ2-7, with 7 bases aligning to TRBD1. V was pared by 7 bases and J by 2 bases, with 8 bases of the junction left unmatched. Looked up from germline, CDR1 is MNHEY and CDR2 is SVGAGI. This CDR3 comprises 14 residues. CDR3 coding DNA: TGTGCCAGCAAAGAGGACAGGCCCCCCTACGAGCAGTACTTC. This sequence encodes CASKEDRPPYEQYF.